This T cell receptor (beta chain) was profiled in a study of T cells in Graves' hyperthyroidism and ophthalmopathy. Study observations and caveats: Blood also contained most expanded thyroid clonotypes above 0.001. It was a median around 6 months before onset that the model predicted ophthalmopathy.

Uncontrolled infection, other autoimmune disease, pregnancy or lactation excluded patients. Amplified regions were TCR beta CDR3 sequences from RNA transcripts. Researchers ran a first-round RT-PCR on the TCR CDR3 using the HTBI primer set. Via MiXCR, TCRdb re-called the multiplex PCR reads, giving one row per CDR3 protein. The profile shows some 510,000 distinct CDR3 sequences, 20% to 25% of them singletons. The CDR3 runs 13 residues. Trimming shortened V by 8 bases and J by 0 bases, and 5 bases separated the two germline ends. CDR1 is MNHEY and CDR2 is SVGEGT in the germline V gene. The sample holds many counts of this clonotype. The target antigen is unknown.

Sequenced material: blood. The chain combines TRBV6-2 or TRBV6-3 with TRBJ2-6, with D unresolved. The TCR comes from a young man with Graves' hyperthyroidism. The CDR3 spells CASWSSGANVLTF. The DNA of the CDR3 is TGTGCCAGCTGGTCCTCTGGGGCCAACGTCCTGACTTTC.